These 23 T cell receptor beta chains were sequenced from one sample in a study of long-term antiretroviral therapy in people with HIV. Running of the v3.0 immunoSEQ assay took place at survey level. Sequenced by immunoSEQ multiplex PCR; TCRdb stores in-frame clones only, minus some. The table shows under 20,000 clones, with 80% occurring only once. This specimen consisted of unsorted PBMCs, obtained 0.2 years after starting antiretroviral therapy. These receptors originate from a woman between 40 and 55 years old with HIV.

This clone came up a few times. At one end the junction does not follow the germline gene, possibly because of a read error. This chain links TRBV2 with TRBJ1-5, with 7 bases that match TRBD1. This CDR3 contains 14 residues. Looked up from germline, CDR1 is SNHLY and CDR2 is FYNNEI. This CDR3 is CASSIGTGNQPQHF. CDR3 sequence (DNA): TGTGCAAGCAGTATCGGGACAGGCAATCAGCCCCAGCATTTT.

The chain links TRBV5-4 to TRBJ2-7, with TRBD2 matching over 7 bases. V shed 4 bases and J 6 bases; nucleotides not matched to a gene: 4. Germline CDR1 reads SGHNT; CDR2 reads YYREEE (reference sequence). The CDR3 contains 12 residues. Here the CDR3 DNA reads TGTGCCAGCAGCGCGGGGGATACCGAGCAGTACTTC. Protein sequence: CASSAGDTEQYF. Filled out from reference TRBV5-4 and TRBJ2-7, the complete variable domain reads ETGVTQSPTHLIKTRGQQVTLRCSSQSGHNTVSWYQQALGQGPQFIFQYYREEENGRGNFPPRFSGLQFPNYSSELNVNALELDDSALYLCASSAGDTEQYFGPGTRLTVT.

The V gene is TRBV29-1, the J gene TRBJ2-5; D remains ambiguous. CDR1 and CDR2 from the germline V gene are SQVTM and ANQGSEA. This CDR3 has 12 residues. V was cut by 8 bases and J by 5 bases, with 15 bases left in between. CDR3 sequence: CSTRTIGETQYF. In nucleotides, the CDR3 is TGCAGCACTCGGACGATAGGGGAGACCCAGTACTTC.

CDR3 DNA: TGCGCCAGCAGCTCGCTGACTAGCGGGGCCTACGAGCAGTACTTC. Translation: CASSSLTSGAYEQYF. The rearrangement uses TRBV5-1 and TRBJ2-7, with TRBD2 matching 11 bases. V gave up 3 bases and J gave up 2 bases; unmatched junction bases: 4. Germline V gene lookup returns CDR1 SGHRS and CDR2 YFSETQ. The CDR3 loop spans 15 amino acids.

This chain links TRBV7-9 with TRBJ2-1, with 12 nucleotides matching TRBD2. The CDR3 extends over 14 amino acids. Germline trimming cut 5 bases from V and 10 bases from J; bases unmatched to any gene: 6. Germline V gives CDR1 SEHNR, CDR2 FQNEAQ (reference sequence). CDR3 region: CASSNSGLAGEQFF. CDR3 sequence (DNA): TGTGCCAGCAGCAATTCCGGACTAGCGGGGGAGCAGTTCTTC.

This chain connects TRBV13 to TRBJ2-1; D perhaps matches TRBD2 (7 bases). Trimming stripped 5 bases from V and 1 base from J, with 15 bases between. The CDR3 has 16 amino acids. Looked up from germline, CDR1 is PRHDT and CDR2 is FYEKMQ (reference sequence). The chain's CDR3 is CASSPQRGGSYNEQFF. In DNA form, the CDR3 reads TGTGCCAGCAGCCCCCAAAGGGGGGGGTCCTACAATGAGCAGTTCTTC.

The rearrangement links TRBV4-1 to TRBJ1-1, with D possibly TRBD1 on 5 matching bases. Trimming pared 1 base from V and 5 bases from J, leaving 17 bases between. Germline CDR1 and CDR2: MGHRA and YSYEKL. This CDR3 is 16 amino acids long. The CDR3 sequence is CASSQVRGIGETEAFF. Written as DNA, the CDR3 is TGCGCCAGCAGCCAAGTCCGGGGGATAGGGGAAACTGAAGCTTTCTTT.

This sequence joins TRBV5-1 and TRBJ2-2, with D possibly matching TRBD1 (7 bases). Germline V lookup: CDR1 SGHRS, CDR2 YFSETQ. This CDR3 region has 15 residues. Trimming removed 4 bases from V and 6 bases from J, with 16 bases in between. This CDR3 is CASSTGQEGAGELFF. CDR3 nucleotides: TGCGCCAGCAGCACAGGACAGGAGGGGGCCGGGGAGCTGTTTTTT.

The chain has TRBV5-8 and TRBJ1-2; 8 bases line up with TRBD1. Germline V CDR1 and CDR2: SGHTS, YDEGEE. The ends lost 4 bases at V and 3 bases at J; junction bases unmatched: 5. The CDR3 extends over 14 amino acids. The CDR3, as DNA: TGTGCCAGCAGCCACGGACAGGGCTACTATGGCTACACCTTC. Translated, it gives CASSHGQGYYGYTF. Supplemented by reference TRBV5-8 and TRBJ1-2, the full variable domain reads EAGVTQSPTHLIKTRGQQATLRCSPISGHTSVYWYQQALGLGLQFLLWYDEGEERNRGNFPPRFSGRQFPNYSSELNVNALELEDSALYLCASSHGQGYYGYTFGSGTRLTVV.

This clone is labeled medium-sized. This chain joins TRBV6-6 and TRBJ2-2; no definite D call. The V gene's germline CDR1 is MNHNY and CDR2 SVGAGI (reference sequence). Trimming removed 8 bases at V and 6 bases at J, with 7 bases between. This CDR3 has 11 residues. The CDR3 loop is CASALAGELFF. DNA of the CDR3: TGTGCCAGCGCCCTGGCCGGGGAGCTGTTTTTT.

The V and J genes are TRBV11-3 and TRBJ1-1; 7 nucleotides agree with TRBD1. V shed 5 bases, J shed 3 bases, and the junction held 6 bases outside the gene matches. CDR1 is SGHNT, CDR2 YENEEA, per germline. This CDR3 comprises 14 residues. CDR3 DNA sequence: TGTGCCAGCAGCCAGGGACAGCCTTACACTGAAGCTTTCTTT. It specifies CASSQGQPYTEAFF.

The V and J genes are TRBV5-1 and TRBJ1-2; 10 nucleotides align to TRBD1. With V trimmed by 5 bases and J by 3 bases, 7 bases remained unmatched. This CDR3 contains 15 residues. Germline V CDR1 and CDR2: SGHRS, YFSETQ. The DNA for the CDR3 is TGCGCCAGCAGAAAGCCGGGACAGGGGTACTATGGCTACACCTTC. Its protein is CASRKPGQGYYGYTF.

This clone turned up a few times. The J gene is TRBJ1-1, the V gene TRBV6-1; D is undetermined. The CDR3 loop spans 12 amino acids. V dropped 3 bases and J dropped 1 base, with 3 bases sitting between them. The germline gives CDR1 MNHNS, CDR2 SASEGT. The CDR3 region has the DNA TGTGCCAGCAGTGACAGGAACACTGAAGCTTTCTTT. This encodes CASSDRNTEAFF.

This clone has only a few counts. This rearrangement joins TRBV4-1 to TRBJ2-1, with TRBD2 matching over 15 bases. CDR3 size: 18 residues. J lost 6 bases, V lost 1 base, and 7 bases had no gene match. The germline V gene has CDR1 MGHRA and CDR2 YSYEKL. CDR3 bases: TGCGCCAGCAGCCAAGCCCGGACTAGCGGGAGGGTCGGCAATGAGCAGTTCTTC. It translates to CASSQARTSGRVGNEQFF.

This sequence joins TRBV11-3 and TRBJ2-1, with D tentatively TRBD2 (5 bases). V was clipped by 4 bases and J by 9 bases, with 10 bases between them. The germline CDR1 and CDR2 sequences are SGHNT and YENEEA. The CDR3 runs 12 residues. CDR3 residues: CASSSLDGEQFF. CDR3 sequence (DNA): TGTGCCAGCAGCTCACTAGACGGTGAGCAGTTCTTC.

The rearrangement joins TRBV2 to TRBJ1-2, with D maybe TRBD1 (6 bases). The CDR3 covers 13 residues. The V end was cut by 6 bases, the J end by 2 bases, with 10 bases between. Per the germline V gene, CDR1 is SNHLY and CDR2 is FYNNEI. The CDR3, as DNA: TGTGCCAGCAGCCGGGACATAAACTATGGCTACACCTTC. This encodes CASSRDINYGYTF.

This clone turned up a few times. The chain is built from TRBV9 and TRBJ2-1, with D perhaps TRBD1 (5 bases). The CDR3 is made up of 13 amino acids. V shed 0 bases and J shed 7 bases, with 8 bases lying between them. In germline, CDR1 is SGDLS, CDR2 YYNGEE. CDR3 in amino acids: CASSVEGQNEQFF. In DNA form, the CDR3 reads TGTGCCAGCAGCGTAGAGGGGCAGAATGAGCAGTTCTTC. The full variable domain, its missing parts supplied by reference TRBV9 and TRBJ2-1, is DSGVTQTPKHLITATGQRVTLRCSPRSGDLSVYWYQQSLDQGLQFLIQYYNGEERAKGNILERFSAQQFPDLHSELNLSSLELGDSALYFCASSVEGQNEQFFGPGTRLTVL.

V usage is TRBV30 and J usage is TRBJ1-3; D unresolved. CDR3 length: 14 amino acids. V gave up 0 bases and J gave up 4 bases, with 10 bases separating them. Germline V lookup: CDR1 GTSNPN, CDR2 SVGIG (reference sequence). DNA for the CDR3: TGTGCCTGGAGTGTATCGACGCGGGGAAACACCATATATTTT. Residues: CAWSVSTRGNTIYF.

The rearrangement links TRBV30 to TRBJ1-1; D possibly corresponds to TRBD1 (6 bases). The CDR3 consists of 15 residues. Germline V CDR1 and CDR2: GTSNPN, SVGIG (reference sequence). Trimming stripped 2 bases from V and 5 bases from J, with 18 bases between. CDR3 in DNA: TGTGCCTGGAGTCCCCGGGGGGCGCGGGGGACTGAAGCTTTCTTT. This codes for CAWSPRGARGTEAFF.

The CDR3 DNA reads as TGCGCCAGCAGCTTGGGTGGAGCTAGCCCGTACGAGCAGTACTTC. This sequence encodes CASSLGGASPYEQYF. The J gene is TRBJ2-7, the V gene TRBV5-1; a possible D gene is TRBD2 (5 bases). Germline loops: CDR1 SGHRS, CDR2 YFSETQ. The germline V and J ends were trimmed by 0 bases and 4 bases, with 14 bases remaining between them. This CDR3 spans 15 amino acids.

The chain uses TRBV13 and TRBJ2-1; D gene uncertain. The CDR3 consists of 12 residues. Germline CDR1 PRHDT, CDR2 FYEKMQ (reference sequence). V was shortened by 3 bases and J by 6 bases, with 6 bases between the two germline ends. The CDR3: CASSFFLNEQFF. The CDR3 DNA reads TGTGCCAGCAGCTTTTTCCTCAATGAGCAGTTCTTC.

This rearrangement joins TRBV7-8 to TRBJ1-3; 7 bases map to TRBD1. The CDR3 length is 17 residues. V was pared by 5 bases and J by 0 bases, with 10 bases of the junction left unmatched. Germline CDR1 SGHVS, CDR2 FQNEAQ. In DNA, the CDR3 is TGTGCCAGCAGCCCCATATGGACAGGCTCCTCTGGAAACACCATATATTTT. This translates into CASSPIWTGSSGNTIYF.

The chain is built from TRBV19 and TRBJ2-1; the D is unclear. The CDR3 has 13 residues. The germline V gene has CDR1 LNHDA and CDR2 SQIVND (reference sequence). The V and J ends lost 11 bases and 0 bases respectively, with 11 bases between them. CDR3 sequence reads: CASSWSSYNEQFF. In nucleotides, the CDR3 is TGTGCCTCGTCTTGGAGCTCCTACAATGAGCAGTTCTTC. The whole variable domain, filled in from reference TRBV19 and TRBJ2-1, reads DGGITQSPKYLFRKEGQNVTLSCEQNLNHDAMYWYRQDPGQGLRLIYYSQIVNDFQKGDIAEGYSVSREKKESFPLTVTSAQKNPTAFYLCASSWSSYNEQFFGPGTRLTVL.